The text below deals with one TCR beta chain. This clonotype was observed a handful of times. Its antigen remains undetermined. No qualities accompany the bases; no much larger clone lies one base away. The data originate from a study of patients and donors after allogeneic stem cell transplantation (dated by TCRdb to the early 2020s). The CDR3 spans 17 residues, from the cysteine through the phenylalanine. CDR3 DNA only is kept here, 51 bases in frame from base 1. Taken from the germline V gene (reference sequence), the CDR1 and CDR2 loops are SEHNR and FQNEAQ. Relative to germline, V is 6 bases shorter and J is 0 bases shorter, with 18 bases between their ends. The library came from RT-PCR. Instrument on record: NextSeq 550. Using fastp at Q25 and MiXCR, TCRdb reprocessed the public reads and kept productive beta chains. Rows are unified per CDR3 protein, each entry keeping the most common DNA and genes. The sample has tens of thousands of distinct CDR3 sequences on record, 40% to 60% of them singletons. The top ten hold 61% of the sample.

The sequence was collected from a human donor who was either an allogeneic HSCT recipient or a stem cell or donor lymphocyte infusion donor (not recorded which). It is not recorded whose cells these are; they may come from a transplant donor. Sequenced sample: blood, either unsorted or a sorted T cell fraction (not recorded which). The chain joins TRBV7-9 to TRBJ1-3; TRBD1 is possibly the D segment (5 matching bases). The CDR3 reads as follows: CASSHRGSWPSGNTIYF. The DNA sequence is TGTGCCAGCAGTCATAGGGGTTCCTGGCCCTCTGGAAACACCATATATTTT. Beyond the CDR3, the reference TRBV7-9 and TRBJ1-3 genes provide the residues; the full variable domain reads: DTGVSQNPRHKITKRGQNVTFRCDPISEHNRLYWYRQTLGQGPEFLTYFQNEAQLEKSRLLSDRFSAERPKGSFSTLEIQRTEQGDSAMYLCASSHRGSWPSGNTIYFGEGSWLTVV.